This T cell receptor beta chain was observed in a study of lymphopenia after photon versus proton radiotherapy. Overall study findings and caveats: Relative stability marked proton patients; photon patients lost diversity and naive cells. After the lymphocyte nadir, photon-treated repertoires showed oligoclonal expansion, especially of CD8+ Temra cells.

Trimming at V came to 4 bases and at J to 7 bases, leaving 14 bases not matched to a gene. The CDR3 runs 16 residues. The germline gives CDR1 SGHAT, CDR2 FQDESV (reference sequence). As to this clone: No antigen is known for it.

Assay: immunoSEQ multiplex PCR; the TCRdb copy retains only in-frame clones and omits some. The table includes around 62,000 clones, approximately 84% detected once. The genes are TRBV11-1 and TRBJ2-7, with 9 bases identical to TRBD2. This receptor was identified in a man in his 60s with pancreatic cancer. The specimen comprised peripheral blood, sampled from a patient treated with proton-based radiotherapy. The CDR3 loop reads CASSSWPSGNTEEQYF. CDR3 coding DNA: TGTGCCAGCAGCTCATGGCCTAGCGGGAATACGGAAGAGCAGTACTTC.